The 28 T cell receptor beta chains below were found in one sample sequenced in a study of T cell clonotyping in hematopoietic cell transplantation (dated by TCRdb to about 2021). The meaning of the sample's time point label: recipient sample about 28 days before transplant, after cytoreduction. Libraries were prepared through the immunoSEQ multiplex PCR assay. As stored in TCRdb, this immuneACCESS dataset retains in-frame rearrangements with V and J assigned. A fraction of the clones does not appear; measured against another copy, unresolved V genes explain less than half of the discrepancy, and the remainder lacks a known reason. Across this sample there are 6,500 or so clones, with 95% to 97% seen only once. In total, the top ten clones hold 15% of the sample. The sample in question was peripheral blood mononuclear cells, obtained before stem cell transplant. Every receptor here comes from a man between 70 and 80 years old with acute myeloid leukemia. Some clones in this sample may be carry-over from other donors' samples.

This clone has just one count. The gene calls are TRBV5-1 and TRBJ1-2, with D perhaps TRBD1 (6 bases). Germline V gene data show CDR1 as SGHRS and CDR2 as YFSETQ. This CDR3 is 16 amino acids long. V was cut by 0 bases and J by 5 bases, with 17 bases left in between. CDR3 in DNA: TGCGCCAGCAGCTTGGCCGGGGAAGGGGGAGTGTATGGCTACACCTTC. As protein: CASSLAGEGGVYGYTF.

The chain links TRBV29-1 to TRBJ2-1, with D possibly matching TRBD1 (6 bases). The germline V gene has CDR1 SQVTM and CDR2 ANQGSEA. V was trimmed by 8 bases and J by 0 bases, leaving 11 bases between them. This CDR3 region has 13 residues. The CDR3 DNA sequence: TGCAGCCAAACAGGGTCCTCCTACAATGAGCAGTTCTTC. This translates into CSQTGSSYNEQFF.

This chain uses TRBV5-1 with TRBJ1-5; maybe TRBD1 (6 bases). This CDR3 has 15 amino acids. V lost 4 bases to trimming and J lost 7 bases, with 18 bases between them. The V gene's germline CDR1 is SGHRS and CDR2 YFSETQ. CDR3 sequence reads: CASSLEVGGRQPQHF. As DNA, the CDR3 is TGCGCCAGCAGCCTAGAGGTTGGGGGGCGCCAGCCCCAGCATTTT.

This chain joins TRBV19 and TRBJ1-2, with D hard to call. Germline V gene sequence: CDR1 LNHDA, CDR2 SQIVND (reference sequence). The CDR3 runs 17 residues. V lost 3 bases and J 7 bases, leaving 24 bases between the germline ends. The chain's CDR3 is CASSIYSAGFGLRGYTF. CDR3 DNA: TGTGCCAGTAGTATCTACTCGGCAGGCTTTGGGCTCCGTGGCTACACCTTC.

This sequence joins TRBV10-3 and TRBJ2-7, with 10 bases identical to TRBD2. Losses at the gene ends were 4 bases for V and 3 bases for J; bases not matched to a gene: 0. The CDR3 length is 13 residues. Germline assignment: CDR1 ENHRY and CDR2 SYGVKD. CDR3 amino acids: CAISGTSGYEQYF. The CDR3, as DNA: TGTGCCATCAGTGGGACTAGCGGCTACGAGCAGTACTTC.

The chain joins TRBV13 to TRBJ2-1; TRBD2 agrees at 9 bases. This CDR3 has 16 amino acids. After removal of 0 bases from V and 9 bases from J, the junction contained 9 bases not matched to a gene. Germline CDR1 PRHDT, CDR2 FYEKMQ (reference sequence). CDR3 bases: TGTGCCAGCAGCTTAGGCCGGTTAGCGGGAGTAGCTGAGCAGTTCTTC. Translating it yields CASSLGRLAGVAEQFF.

Details on this clone: At one boundary the junction diverges from the germline segment, which might be a read error. The J gene is TRBJ2-7, the V gene TRBV7-6, with 8 bases that match TRBD1. The V gene's germline CDR1 is SGHVS and CDR2 FNYEAQ. This CDR3 comprises 15 residues. CDR3 region: CASSLGDRFSDEQYF. The CDR3, as DNA: TGTGCCAGCAGCTTAGGGGACAGGTTCTCCGACGAGCAGTACTTC. The full variable domain, with the rest looked up from reference TRBV7-6 and TRBJ2-7, is GAGVSQSPRYKVTKRGQDVALRCDPISGHVSLYWYRQALGQGPEFLTYFNYEAQQDKSGLPNDRFSAERPEGSISTLTIQRTEQRDSAMYRCASSLGDRFSDEQYFGPGTRLTVT.

V and J are TRBV19 and TRBJ1-5; 10 bases match TRBD1. This CDR3 region has 18 residues. Per the germline V gene, CDR1 is LNHDA and CDR2 is SQIVND (reference sequence). The trim removed 3 bases at V and 7 bases at J, leaving 15 bases unmatched. The CDR3 spells CASSIQTGTGAIGQPQHF. The DNA of the CDR3 is TGTGCCAGTAGTATCCAAACCGGGACAGGGGCGATCGGGCAGCCCCAGCATTTT.

The chain has TRBV9 and TRBJ1-1; 7 bases align to TRBD1. The CDR3 spans 13 residues. V shed 7 bases and J 8 bases; nucleotides not matched to a gene: 11. Germline CDR1 and CDR2: SGDLS and YYNGEE. Written as DNA, the CDR3 is TGTGCCAGCGGGGTGTTGGGGACAGTCGAAGCTTTCTTT. Its protein product is CASGVLGTVEAFF.

V gene TRBV7-3 combines with J gene TRBJ1-3; no clear D gene. Germline CDR1 and CDR2: SGHTA and FQGTGA. Trimming left V 1 base short and J 0 bases short, with 7 bases between. This CDR3 spans 15 amino acids. The CDR3 sequence is CASSLNPGSGNTIYF. DNA of the CDR3: TGTGCCAGCAGCTTAAACCCAGGCTCTGGAAACACCATATATTTT.

V and J are TRBV5-4 and TRBJ2-2; 9 nucleotides agree with TRBD1. The CDR3 contains 15 residues. V was pared by 7 bases and J by 2 bases, with 6 bases of the junction left unmatched. Germline V gives CDR1 SGHNT, CDR2 YYREEE (reference sequence). CDR3 region: CASGGQGGNTGELFF. CDR3 nucleotides: TGTGCCAGCGGGGGACAGGGAGGTAACACCGGGGAGCTGTTTTTT.

The chain employs TRBV19 and TRBJ1-4; 7 bases agree with TRBD1. CDR3 size: 14 residues. Losses at the gene ends were 6 bases for V and 2 bases for J; bases not matched to a gene: 3. Per the germline V gene, CDR1 is LNHDA and CDR2 is SQIVND (reference sequence). CDR3 in amino acids: CASRQGLTNEKLFF. CDR3 DNA sequence: TGTGCCAGTAGACAGGGGCTTACTAATGAAAAACTGTTTTTT.

V gene TRBV6-5 combines with J gene TRBJ2-3, with D perhaps assigned TRBD1 or TRBD2 (6 bases each). The CDR3 consists of 15 residues. With 0 bases removed from V and 3 bases from J, the gap between germline ends came to 10 bases. Germline CDR1 is MNHEY and CDR2 is SVGAGI. This chain's CDR3 is CASSYSRGVTDTQYF. CDR3 bases: TGTGCCAGCAGTTACTCGAGGGGGGTAACAGATACGCAGTATTTT.

V and J are TRBV7-9 and TRBJ1-1; unclear D gene. V lost 3 bases, J lost 5 bases, and 16 bases lay in between. The CDR3 length is 15 residues. The V gene's germline CDR1 is SEHNR and CDR2 FQNEAQ (reference sequence). The CDR3 loop reads CASSLGNTAGTEAFF. The CDR3 coding sequence is TGTGCCAGCAGCTTGGGGAACACCGCGGGGACTGAAGCTTTCTTT.

V and J are TRBV7-6 and TRBJ2-7; D ambiguous. The V gene's germline CDR1 is SGHVS and CDR2 FNYEAQ. Trimming left V 3 bases short and J 1 base short, with 7 bases between. The CDR3 is made up of 13 amino acids. CDR3 residues: CASSLRGSYEQYF. CDR3 coding DNA: TGTGCCAGCAGCTTGCGAGGATCCTACGAGCAGTACTTC.

J is TRBJ2-3 and V is TRBV29-1; 8 bases match TRBD2. After removal of 7 bases from V and 1 base from J, the junction contained 10 bases not matched to a gene. The CDR3 is made up of 15 amino acids. Germline CDR1 is SQVTM and CDR2 is ANQGSEA. CDR3 protein: CSARPSGSRTDTQYF. The DNA for the CDR3 is TGCAGCGCCCGCCCGAGCGGGAGCCGCACAGATACGCAGTATTTT.

This rearrangement joins TRBV2 to TRBJ1-4, with D unresolved. Trimming took 0 bases from V and 5 from J, leaving 10 bases between them. The CDR3 sequence is 15 residues long. CDR1 SNHLY and CDR2 FYNNEI come from the germline V gene. The DNA for the CDR3 is TGTGCCAGCAGTGAAGCCAGGCCAAGCAATGAAAAACTGTTTTTT. Amino acid sequence: CASSEARPSNEKLFF.

This clone was detected once. This sequence joins TRBV14 and TRBJ2-7; TRBD2 aligns across 7 bases. V lost 5 bases, J lost 7 bases, and 5 bases stayed unmatched. Germline V lookup: CDR1 SGHDN, CDR2 FVKESK. The CDR3 spans 12 residues. The CDR3, as DNA: TGTGCCAGCAGCTGGACTAGTGTGGAGCAGTACTTC. Residues: CASSWTSVEQYF. Full variable domain (outside the CDR3, taken from reference TRBV14 and TRBJ2-7): EAGVTQFPSHSVIEKGQTVTLRCDPISGHDNLYWYRRVMGKEIKFLLHFVKESKQDESGMPNNRFLAERTGGTYSTLKVQPAELEDSGVYFCASSWTSVEQYFGPGTRLTVT.

The chain links TRBV5-6 to TRBJ2-1; no clear D gene. Between the trimmed V and J ends, which lost 4 bases and 3 bases, there was a span of 8 bases. CDR3 length: 13 residues. Looked up from germline, CDR1 is SGHDT and CDR2 is YYEEEE. In DNA form, the CDR3 reads TGTGCCAGCAGCGTAGACCGCTACAATGAGCAGTTCTTC. It translates to CASSVDRYNEQFF.

In its sample, this clone was seen once. The chain carries TRBV7-9 and TRBJ1-4; no clear D. Germline assignment: CDR1 SEHNR and CDR2 FQNEAQ (reference sequence). Trimming cost V 4 bases and J 8 bases, with 23 bases left between them. CDR3 length equals 17 residues. The CDR3 bases are TGTGCCAGCAGCTACGCCGTGTTCAGGACTAAGGAGGAAAAACTGTTTTTT. Translation: CASSYAVFRTKEEKLFF.

This chain joins TRBV30 and TRBJ1-2; D possibly corresponds to TRBD1 (5 bases). With 4 bases removed from V and 5 bases from J, the gap between germline ends came to 11 bases. The length of the CDR3 is 12 residues. Looked up from germline, CDR1 is GTSNPN and CDR2 is SVGIG (reference sequence). CDR3 bases: TGTGCCTGGACCCAGGGAGGGTATGGCTACACCTTC. This gives the protein CAWTQGGYGYTF.

This sequence joins TRBV21-1 and TRBJ1-1; the DNA was not compared with TRBD1, the D call given in the table. TRBV21-1 is described as a pseudogene. This CDR3 contains 16 residues. The CDR3 region is CASSKEPRDRGAEAFF. The CDR3 coding sequence is TGTGCCAGCAGCAAGGAACCTCGGGACAGGGGCGCTGAAGCTTTCTTT.

The chain employs TRBV9 and TRBJ2-1; maybe TRBD2 (6 bases). Germline loops: CDR1 SGDLS, CDR2 YYNGEE. This CDR3 spans 18 amino acids. V was trimmed by 3 bases and J by 0 bases, leaving 19 bases between them. This CDR3 reads CASSAPHGLGGSYNEQFF. As DNA, the CDR3 is TGTGCCAGCAGCGCCCCCCATGGTTTGGGGGGCTCCTACAATGAGCAGTTCTTC.

Here the CDR3 reads CASSMGELYGYTF. The CDR3 DNA is TGTGCCAGTAGTATGGGGGAGCTCTATGGCTACACCTTC. The chain has TRBV19 and TRBJ1-2, with a possible D match to TRBD1 (5 bases). CDR3 size: 13 residues. V was pared by 3 bases and J by 4 bases, with 9 bases between. Germline V CDR1 and CDR2: LNHDA, SQIVND (reference sequence).

V is TRBV7-2 and J is TRBJ1-1; 11 positions match TRBD1. There are 16 residues in the CDR3. V dropped 1 base and J dropped 5; count of bases not matched to a gene: 6. Germline values: CDR1 SGHTA, CDR2 FQGNSA. The CDR3 DNA reads as TGTGCCAGCAGCTTAGGCGGACAGGGGGCGAGAACTGAAGCTTTCTTT. Residues: CASSLGGQGARTEAFF.

The chain carries TRBV11-3 and TRBJ1-1; D gene unclear. Germline loops: CDR1 SGHNT, CDR2 YENEEA. The CDR3 totals 16 residues. Trimming shortened V by 6 bases and J by 0 bases, and 17 bases separated the two germline ends. The CDR3 protein is CASRTGIFAMNTEAFF. CDR3 sequence (DNA): TGTGCCAGCAGGACCGGGATCTTTGCTATGAACACTGAAGCTTTCTTT.

The rearrangement uses TRBV5-1 and TRBJ2-3; a weak D match, TRBD1 (5 bases). This CDR3 has 14 amino acids. V lost 3 bases, J lost 4 bases, and 12 bases lay in between. CDR1 and CDR2 (germline): SGHRS, YFSETQ. CDR3 coding DNA: TGCGCCAGCAGCTGGGGCACTGCACCAGATACGCAGTATTTT. As protein: CASSWGTAPDTQYF.

This clone came up once. The chain has TRBV6-5 and TRBJ1-2; possibly TRBD1 for D (5 bases). Per the germline V gene, CDR1 is MNHEY and CDR2 is SVGAGI. Trimming stripped 0 bases from V and 6 bases from J, with 11 bases between. CDR3 length: 14 residues. Written as DNA, the CDR3 is TGTGCCAGCAGTTACTCGACTCAGGGCCATGGCTACACCTTC. Amino acids: CASSYSTQGHGYTF.